This T cell receptor (beta chain) was retrieved from a study of T cell responses to AZD1222 COVID-19 vaccine. TCRdb's table, derived via immunoSEQ multiplex PCR, lists solely in-frame clones and lacks some. The sample has tens of thousands of clones, about 90% seen once; the top ten hold approximately 5.2%. V trimming: 0 bases; J trimming: 5 bases; junction bases outside the gene matches: 6. Germline-derived CDR1 and CDR2 are SGHNT and YYREEE (reference sequence). The length of the CDR3 is 16 residues. The sequence derives from an adult in good health. The chain is built from TRBV5-4 and TRBJ2-1, with 9 bases fitting TRBD2. Material: peripheral blood, obtained on day 0 of AZD1222 vaccination. The CDR3 sequence is CASSLEASGINNEQFF. The DNA for the CDR3 is TGTGCCAGCAGCTTGGAAGCTAGCGGGATCAACAATGAGCAGTTCTTC.